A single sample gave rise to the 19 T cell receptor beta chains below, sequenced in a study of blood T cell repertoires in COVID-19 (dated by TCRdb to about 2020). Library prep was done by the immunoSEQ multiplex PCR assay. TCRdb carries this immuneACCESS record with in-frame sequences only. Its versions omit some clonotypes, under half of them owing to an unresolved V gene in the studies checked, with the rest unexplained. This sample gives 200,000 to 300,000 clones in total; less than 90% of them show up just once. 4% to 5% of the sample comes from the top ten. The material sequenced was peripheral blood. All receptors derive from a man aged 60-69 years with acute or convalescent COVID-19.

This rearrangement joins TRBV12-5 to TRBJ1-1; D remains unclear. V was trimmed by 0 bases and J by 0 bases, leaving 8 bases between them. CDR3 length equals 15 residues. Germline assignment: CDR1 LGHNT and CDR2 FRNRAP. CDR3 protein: CASGLVPQVNTEAFF. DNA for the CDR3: TGTGCTAGTGGTTTGGTACCCCAGGTGAACACTGAAGCTTTCTTT.

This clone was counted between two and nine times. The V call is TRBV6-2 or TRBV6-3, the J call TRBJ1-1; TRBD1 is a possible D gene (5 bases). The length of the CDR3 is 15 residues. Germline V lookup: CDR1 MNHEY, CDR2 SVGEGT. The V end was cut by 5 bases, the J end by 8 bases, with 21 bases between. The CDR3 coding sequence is TGTGCCAGCAGTCCGGCGTCCTCGGGGGGGTCCGAAGCTTTCTTT. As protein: CASSPASSGGSEAFF.

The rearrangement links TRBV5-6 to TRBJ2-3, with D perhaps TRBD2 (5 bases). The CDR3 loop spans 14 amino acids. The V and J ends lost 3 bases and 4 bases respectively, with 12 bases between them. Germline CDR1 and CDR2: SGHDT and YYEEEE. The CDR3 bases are TGTGCCAGCAGCTCCAGATGGGGAGCAGATACGCAGTATTTT. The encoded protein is CASSSRWGADTQYF.

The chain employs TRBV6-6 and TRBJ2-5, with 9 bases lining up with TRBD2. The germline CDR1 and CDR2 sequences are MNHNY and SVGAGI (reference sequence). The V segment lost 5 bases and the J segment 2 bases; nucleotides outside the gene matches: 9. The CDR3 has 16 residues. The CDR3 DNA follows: TGTGCCAGCAGTCGACGAGCGGGGGGCCTACAAGAGACCCAGTACTTC. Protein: CASSRRAGGLQETQYF.

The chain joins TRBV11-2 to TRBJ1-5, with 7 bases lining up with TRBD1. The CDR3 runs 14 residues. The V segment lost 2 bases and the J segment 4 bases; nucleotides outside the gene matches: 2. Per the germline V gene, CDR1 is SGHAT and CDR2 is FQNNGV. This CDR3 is CASSLNRGNQPQHF. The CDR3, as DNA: TGTGCCAGCAGCTTAAACAGGGGTAATCAGCCCCAGCATTTT.

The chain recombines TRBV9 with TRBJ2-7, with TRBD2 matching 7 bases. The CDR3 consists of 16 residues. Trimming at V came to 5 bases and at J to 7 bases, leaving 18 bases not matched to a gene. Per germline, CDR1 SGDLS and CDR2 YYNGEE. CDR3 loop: CASSAGLGLGEGEQYF. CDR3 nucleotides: TGTGCCAGCAGTGCAGGCCTAGGACTAGGGGAGGGAGAGCAGTACTTC.

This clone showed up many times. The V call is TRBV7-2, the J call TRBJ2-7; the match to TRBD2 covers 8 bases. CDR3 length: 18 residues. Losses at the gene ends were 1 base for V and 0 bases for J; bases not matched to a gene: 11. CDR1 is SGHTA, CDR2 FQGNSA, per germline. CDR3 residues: CASSLGPGGALSSYEQYF. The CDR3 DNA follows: TGTGCCAGCAGCTTAGGACCGGGAGGGGCCCTCAGCTCCTACGAGCAGTACTTC.

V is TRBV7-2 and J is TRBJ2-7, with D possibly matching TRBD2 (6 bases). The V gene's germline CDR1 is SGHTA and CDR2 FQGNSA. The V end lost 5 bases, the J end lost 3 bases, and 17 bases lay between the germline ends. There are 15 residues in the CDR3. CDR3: CASSPNWAGSYEQYF. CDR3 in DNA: TGTGCCAGCAGCCCAAATTGGGCGGGGAGCTACGAGCAGTACTTC.

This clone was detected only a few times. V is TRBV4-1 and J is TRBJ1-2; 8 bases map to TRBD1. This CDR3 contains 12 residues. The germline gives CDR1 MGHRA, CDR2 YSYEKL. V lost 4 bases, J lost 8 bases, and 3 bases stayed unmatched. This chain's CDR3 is CASSLGQGGYTF. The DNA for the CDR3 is TGCGCCAGCAGCCTAGGACAGGGAGGCTACACCTTC.

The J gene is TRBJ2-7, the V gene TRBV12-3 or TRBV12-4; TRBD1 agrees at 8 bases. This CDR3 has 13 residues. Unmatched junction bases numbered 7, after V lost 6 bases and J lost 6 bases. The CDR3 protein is CASRWDRSREQYF. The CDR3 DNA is TGTGCCAGCAGGTGGGACAGGTCCCGCGAGCAGTACTTC.

The CDR3 protein is CASRLLAGGEETQYF. DNA of the CDR3: TGTGCCAGCAGACTACTAGCGGGAGGAGAGGAGACCCAGTACTTC. The rearrangement joins TRBV6-5 to TRBJ2-5, with 12 bases identical to TRBD2. This CDR3 is built from 15 residues. The V and J ends lost 6 bases and 5 bases, in that order; junction bases with no gene match: 7. CDR1 and CDR2 (germline): MNHEY, SVGAGI.

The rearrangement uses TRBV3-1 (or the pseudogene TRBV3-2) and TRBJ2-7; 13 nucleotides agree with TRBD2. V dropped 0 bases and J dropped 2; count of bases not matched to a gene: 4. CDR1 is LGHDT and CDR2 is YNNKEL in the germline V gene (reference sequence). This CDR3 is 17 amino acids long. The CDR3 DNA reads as TGTGCCAGCAGCCAAGAACTAGCGGGAGGGCCCGCCTACGAGCAGTACTTC. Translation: CASSQELAGGPAYEQYF.

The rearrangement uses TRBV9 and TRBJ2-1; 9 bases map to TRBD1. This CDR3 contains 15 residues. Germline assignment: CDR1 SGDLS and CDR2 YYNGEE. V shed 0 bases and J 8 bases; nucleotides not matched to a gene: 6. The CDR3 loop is CASSVEQGAFYEQFF. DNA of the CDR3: TGTGCCAGCAGCGTAGAACAGGGGGCATTTTATGAGCAGTTCTTC.

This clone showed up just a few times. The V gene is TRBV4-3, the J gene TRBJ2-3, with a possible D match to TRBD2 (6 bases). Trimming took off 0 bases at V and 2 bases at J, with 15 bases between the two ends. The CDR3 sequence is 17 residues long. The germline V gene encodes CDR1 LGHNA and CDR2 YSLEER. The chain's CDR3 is CASSQDLAPGYTDTQYF. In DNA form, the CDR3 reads TGCGCCAGCAGCCAAGATCTAGCGCCGGGGTACACAGATACGCAGTATTTT.

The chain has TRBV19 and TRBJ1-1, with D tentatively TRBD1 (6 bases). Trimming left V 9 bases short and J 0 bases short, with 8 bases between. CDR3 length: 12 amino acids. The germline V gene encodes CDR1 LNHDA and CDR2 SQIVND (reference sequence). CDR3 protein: CASQGMNTEAFF. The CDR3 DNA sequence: TGTGCCAGCCAGGGGATGAACACTGAAGCTTTCTTT.

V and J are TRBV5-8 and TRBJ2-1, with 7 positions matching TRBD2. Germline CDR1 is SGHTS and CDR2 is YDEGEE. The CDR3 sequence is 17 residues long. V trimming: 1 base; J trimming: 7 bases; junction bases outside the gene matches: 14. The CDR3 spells CASSLRGTTSKRNEQFF. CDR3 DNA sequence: TGTGCCAGCAGCTTGAGAGGCACGACTAGCAAACGTAATGAGCAGTTCTTC. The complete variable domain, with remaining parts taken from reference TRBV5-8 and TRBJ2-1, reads EAGVTQSPTHLIKTRGQQATLRCSPISGHTSVYWYQQALGLGLQFLLWYDEGEERNRGNFPPRFSGRQFPNYSSELNVNALELEDSALYLCASSLRGTTSKRNEQFFGPGTRLTVL.

The CDR3 DNA reads as TGTGCCAGCTCACCATACCGGGACACAGGCCTATGGTATGGCTACACCTTC. This gives the protein CASSPYRDTGLWYGYTF. The gene calls are TRBV18 and TRBJ1-2; TRBD1 is a possible D gene (6 bases). Trimming took off 2 bases at V and 5 bases at J, with 21 bases between the two ends. The CDR3 contains 17 residues. Germline V gene data show CDR1 as KGHSH and CDR2 as LQKENI.

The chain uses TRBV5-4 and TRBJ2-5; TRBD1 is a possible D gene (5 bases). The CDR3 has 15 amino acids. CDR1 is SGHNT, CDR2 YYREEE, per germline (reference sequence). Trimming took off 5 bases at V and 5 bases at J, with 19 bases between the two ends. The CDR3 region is CASSRPQASRETQYF. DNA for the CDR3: TGTGCCAGCAGTCGACCACAGGCTAGTAGGGAGACCCAGTACTTC. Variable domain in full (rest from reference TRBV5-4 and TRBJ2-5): ETGVTQSPTHLIKTRGQQVTLRCSSQSGHNTVSWYQQALGQGPQFIFQYYREEENGRGNFPPRFSGLQFPNYSSELNVNALELDDSALYLCASSRPQASRETQYFGPGTRLLVL.

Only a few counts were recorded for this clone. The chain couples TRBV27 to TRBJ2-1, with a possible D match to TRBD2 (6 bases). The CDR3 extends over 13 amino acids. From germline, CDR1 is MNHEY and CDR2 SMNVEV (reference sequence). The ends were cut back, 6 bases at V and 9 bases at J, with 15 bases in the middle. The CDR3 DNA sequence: TGTGCCAGCAGGGGACGGGGGAAAGTTGAGCAGTTCTTC. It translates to CASRGRGKVEQFF.